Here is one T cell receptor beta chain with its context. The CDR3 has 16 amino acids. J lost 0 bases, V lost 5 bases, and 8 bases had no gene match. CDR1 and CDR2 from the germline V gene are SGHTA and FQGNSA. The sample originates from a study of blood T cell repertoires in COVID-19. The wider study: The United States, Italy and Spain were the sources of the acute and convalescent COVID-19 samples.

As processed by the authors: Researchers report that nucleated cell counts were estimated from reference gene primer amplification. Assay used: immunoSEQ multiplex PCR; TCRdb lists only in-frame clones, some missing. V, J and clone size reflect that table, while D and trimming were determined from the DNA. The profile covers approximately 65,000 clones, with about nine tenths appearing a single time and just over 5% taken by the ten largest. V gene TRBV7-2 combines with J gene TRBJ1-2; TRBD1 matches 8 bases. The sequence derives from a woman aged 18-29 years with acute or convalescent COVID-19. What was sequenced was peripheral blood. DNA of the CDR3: TGTGCCAGCAGCCGCGACAGGGGAGCGACTAACTATGGCTACACCTTC. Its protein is CASSRDRGATNYGYTF. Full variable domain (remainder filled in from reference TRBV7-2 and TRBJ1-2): GAGVSQSPSNKVTEKGKDVELRCDPISGHTALYWYRQSLGQGLEFLIYFQGNSAPDKSGLPSDRFSAERTGGSVSTLTIQRTQQEDSAVYLCASSRDRGATNYGYTFGSGTRLTVV.